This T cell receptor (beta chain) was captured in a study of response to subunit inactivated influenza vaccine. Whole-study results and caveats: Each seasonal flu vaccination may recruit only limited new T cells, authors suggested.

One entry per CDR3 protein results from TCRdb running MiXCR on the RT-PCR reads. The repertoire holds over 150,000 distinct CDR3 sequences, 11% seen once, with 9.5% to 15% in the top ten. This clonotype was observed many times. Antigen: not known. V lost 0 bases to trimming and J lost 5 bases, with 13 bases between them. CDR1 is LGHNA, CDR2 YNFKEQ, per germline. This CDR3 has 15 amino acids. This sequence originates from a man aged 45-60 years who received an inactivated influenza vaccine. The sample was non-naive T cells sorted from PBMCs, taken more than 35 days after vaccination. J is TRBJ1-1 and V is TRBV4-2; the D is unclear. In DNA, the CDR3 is TGTGCCAGCAGCCAAGAAGTGTACGCTGGAACTGAAGCTTTCTTT. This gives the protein CASSQEVYAGTEAFF.